The clone carrying this T cell receptor beta chain was observed a handful of times. Its target is unknown. The CDR3 ends on some other residue instead of the conserved phenylalanine or tryptophan, so this is likely a read error. These data come from a study of tumor-infiltrating lymphocytes in primary liver carcinoma. General study points: It was tumor-adjacent and tumor-blood pairs that overlapped less than tumor region pairs did.

TCR beta cDNA was reverse-transcribed from 450 to 500 ng of total RNA. The reaction used a constant-region primer and ProtoScript II reverse transcriptase. Sequencing libraries for TCR beta derived from three nested multiplex PCR rounds that used slightly modified ARM-PCR. Running 10 cycles apiece, the first two PCR rounds relied on TRBV1-TRBV30 forward primers together with a C-beta reverse primer. One entry per CDR3 protein, called by TCRdb with MiXCR from the multiplex PCR reads. The sample contains tens of thousands of distinct CDR3 sequences, around 82% of which appear only once. Bulk tissue was left unsorted, and RNA and DNA were co-extracted from 20-30 mg of it. No treatment had been given to the patients, who were chronically infected with HBV. Tumor samples all exceeded 80% viable tumor cells. The CDR3 length is 13 residues. V was pared by 9 bases and J by 5 bases, with 16 bases between. CDR1 and CDR2 (germline): LNHDA, SQIVND (reference sequence).

Sample: liver tumor tissue from sampling region 5. Noted subset: tumor region T5, tumor centre. The receptor comes from a man aged 35-49 years with primary liver carcinoma and hepatitis B virus infection. V is TRBV19 and J is TRBJ2-5, with D possibly TRBD2 on 5 matching bases. DNA of the CDR3: TGTGCCAGCTCCGGTGGAGGCCGGGAGACCCAGTACTAC. Its protein is CASSGGGRETQYY.